What follows are 22 T cell receptor beta chains derived from one specimen sequenced in a study of beta chain features in type 1 diabetes. What was sequenced were expressed TCRB transcripts, since all of the isolated RNA had been reverse transcribed. Sequenced by immunoSEQ multiplex PCR; TCRdb stores in-frame clones only, minus some. The data contain around 280,000 clones, approximately 16% of them seen just once; the ten biggest clones take up 0.015%. Overall study results and limits: Patients with Type 1 diabetes showed moderately but significantly shorter TCRB CDR3s in all four CD4+ subsets.

The antigens these receptors bind are not known. Sequencing was performed on naive CD4+ T cells from blood. The receptor set was obtained from a man younger than 35 with type 1 diabetes.

This clone was recorded a few times. This chain connects TRBV11-2 to TRBJ2-1; a weak D match, TRBD2 (5 bases). V was pared by 4 bases and J by 3 bases, with 10 bases between. This CDR3 spans 14 amino acids. Germline assignment: CDR1 SGHAT and CDR2 FQNNGV. The CDR3 loop is CASSSIRDYNEQFF. DNA of the CDR3: TGTGCCAGCAGCTCGATTCGGGACTACAATGAGCAGTTCTTC.

This clone was observed a few times. In DNA form, the CDR3 reads TGTGCCAGCAGCTCCACTAGCGCTTACAATGAGCAGTTCTTC. Its protein is CASSSTSAYNEQFF. The chain uses TRBV7-2 and TRBJ2-1; 7 bases line up with TRBD2. Looked up from germline, CDR1 is SGHTA and CDR2 is FQGNSA. The CDR3 has 14 amino acids. J lost 4 bases, V lost 4 bases, and 4 bases had no gene match.

This clone showed up just a few times. The V call is TRBV6-5, the J call TRBJ2-3; D is possibly TRBD2 (5 bases). Per germline, CDR1 MNHEY and CDR2 SVGAGI. This CDR3 comprises 12 residues. Trimming stripped 6 bases from V and 7 bases from J, with 11 bases between. In DNA form, the CDR3 reads TGTGCCAGCAGCAAAGGCGGGCATACGCAGTATTTT. Its protein product is CASSKGGHTQYF.

The rearrangement uses TRBV7-2 and TRBJ2-1, with 14 bases lining up with TRBD2. CDR3 size: 16 residues. J was trimmed by 5 bases and V by 5 bases; bases with no gene match: 5. The germline CDR1 and CDR2 sequences are SGHTA and FQGNSA. In DNA form, the CDR3 reads TGTGCCAGCAGCCAGCGACTAGCGGGAGGGAACAATGAGCAGTTCTTC. Translation: CASSQRLAGGNNEQFF.

This clone was detected a few times. The chain combines TRBV28 with TRBJ2-7; 7 nucleotides align to TRBD2. This CDR3 has 14 residues. The ends lost 3 bases at V and 6 bases at J; junction bases unmatched: 8. Germline CDR1 and CDR2: MDHEN and SYDVKM. CDR3 nucleotides: TGTGCCAGCAGTTTTCAGCGGGACCTGACCGAGCAGTACTTC. The encoded protein is CASSFQRDLTEQYF. The complete variable domain, with remaining parts taken from reference TRBV28 and TRBJ2-7, reads DVKVTQSSRYLVKRTGEKVFLECVQDMDHENMFWYRQDPGLGLRLIYFSYDVKMKEKGDIPEGYSVSREKKERFSLILESASTNQTSMYLCASSFQRDLTEQYFGPGTRLTVT.

The chain combines TRBV7-9 with TRBJ1-2; D is unresolved. Germline CDR1 and CDR2: SEHNR and FQNEAQ (reference sequence). This CDR3 is built from 12 residues. Deletions cut 4 bases from V and 2 bases from J, with 5 bases between. DNA of the CDR3: TGTGCCAGCAGCTCCCCGAACTATGGCTACACCTTC. This sequence encodes CASSSPNYGYTF.

The gene calls are TRBV6-5 and TRBJ2-3; perhaps TRBD1 as D (5 bases). V was trimmed by 2 bases and J by 1 base, leaving 10 bases between them. There are 15 residues in the CDR3. The germline gives CDR1 MNHEY, CDR2 SVGAGI. The CDR3 loop is CASSYAQGGTDTQYF. CDR3 nucleotide sequence: TGTGCCAGCAGTTACGCTCAAGGGGGCACAGATACGCAGTATTTT.

V is TRBV7-9 and J is TRBJ1-5; 7 bases are shared with TRBD1. With V trimmed by 5 bases and J by 6 bases, 7 bases remained unmatched. This CDR3 region has 14 residues. Germline V gene lookup returns CDR1 SEHNR and CDR2 FQNEAQ (reference sequence). The CDR3 DNA follows: TGTGCCAGCAGCCCCGGGACAGCAACTCAGCCCCAGCATTTT. This gives the protein CASSPGTATQPQHF. The complete variable domain, with remaining parts taken from reference TRBV7-9 and TRBJ1-5, reads DTGVSQNPRHKITKRGQNVTFRCDPISEHNRLYWYRQTLGQGPEFLTYFQNEAQLEKSRLLSDRFSAERPKGSFSTLEIQRTEQGDSAMYLCASSPGTATQPQHFGDGTRLSIL.

CDR3 in amino acids: CASSLGTSSRSTEAFF. In nucleotides, the CDR3 is TGCGCCAGCAGCCTAGGGACATCCAGCAGGAGCACTGAAGCTTTCTTT. The chain employs TRBV5-1 and TRBJ1-1; a possible D gene is TRBD1 (6 bases). CDR3 length: 16 amino acids. Trimming removed 4 bases from V and 4 bases from J, with 20 bases in between. Germline CDR1 reads SGHRS; CDR2 reads YFSETQ.

The chain uses TRBV28 and TRBJ2-5; the match to TRBD1 covers 12 bases. This CDR3 has 16 residues. Germline V lookup: CDR1 MDHEN, CDR2 SYDVKM. Trimming at V came to 4 bases and at J to 5 bases, leaving 8 bases not matched to a gene. The CDR3 protein is CASSSLGQGASETQYF. CDR3 nucleotide sequence: TGTGCCAGCAGTTCCCTGGGACAGGGGGCAAGTGAGACCCAGTACTTC.

The V and J genes are TRBV2 and TRBJ2-4; D not certain. Germline V gene data show CDR1 as SNHLY and CDR2 as FYNNEI. The CDR3 extends over 13 amino acids. The V end was cut by 8 bases, the J end by 0 bases, with 8 bases between. The CDR3 bases are TGTGCCAGCGAGGCCTCAGCCAAAAACATTCAGTACTTC. This gives the protein CASEASAKNIQYF.

The chain recombines TRBV5-4 with TRBJ1-2, with no clear D. Per germline, CDR1 SGHNT and CDR2 YYREEE (reference sequence). The CDR3 sequence is 13 residues long. V dropped 1 base and J dropped 4 bases, with 8 bases sitting between them. CDR3 residues: CASSLPVSYGYTF. CDR3 nucleotides: TGTGCCAGCAGCTTGCCGGTTTCCTATGGCTACACCTTC.

The J gene is TRBJ2-7, the V gene TRBV30; D uncertain. Trimming cost V 1 base and J 3 bases, with 10 bases left between them. The CDR3 runs 13 residues. Germline CDR1 is GTSNPN and CDR2 is SVGIG (reference sequence). CDR3 sequence: CAWSGLGYYEQYF. CDR3 bases: TGTGCCTGGAGTGGGCTTGGTTACTACGAGCAGTACTTC.

This clone turned up a few times. The chain couples TRBV2 to TRBJ2-5; D is unresolved. The V gene's germline CDR1 is SNHLY and CDR2 FYNNEI. The CDR3 sequence is 12 residues long. Trimming shortened V by 7 bases and J by 0 bases, and 6 bases separated the two germline ends. DNA of the CDR3: TGTGCCAGCAACAGAAACCAAGAGACCCAGTACTTC. It translates to CASNRNQETQYF. Filled out from reference TRBV2 and TRBJ2-5, the complete variable domain reads EPEVTQTPSHQVTQMGQEVILRCVPISNHLYFYWYRQILGQKVEFLVSFYNNEISEKSEIFDDQFSVERPDGSNFTLKIRSTKLEDSAMYFCASNRNQETQYFGPGTRLLVL.

This clone has a handful of counts. The chain combines TRBV6-5 with TRBJ2-5; 8 nucleotides match TRBD1. The J segment lost 5 bases and the V segment lost 4 bases, leaving 6 bases of the junction unmatched. The CDR3 totals 14 residues. Germline V CDR1 and CDR2: MNHEY, SVGAGI. In DNA, the CDR3 is TGTGCCAGCAGTTGGGGGACAGGTCGCGAGACCCAGTACTTC. Protein sequence: CASSWGTGRETQYF.

This clone was observed a few times. The gene calls are TRBV6-1 and TRBJ2-7; possibly TRBD2 for D (6 bases). The V end lost 7 bases, the J end lost 0 bases, and 13 bases lay between the germline ends. The CDR3 loop spans 14 amino acids. Germline V gene lookup returns CDR1 MNHNS and CDR2 SASEGT. CDR3 amino acids: CASKRVGGSYEQYF. As DNA, the CDR3 is TGTGCCAGCAAGCGGGTCGGAGGCTCCTACGAGCAGTACTTC.

This clone was observed a handful of times. The chain is built from TRBV20-1 and TRBJ1-2, with a possible D match to TRBD1 (5 bases). The CDR3 has 11 residues. Trimming removed 5 bases from V and 8 bases from J, with 12 bases in between. The germline CDR1 and CDR2 sequences are DFQATT and SNEGSKA (reference sequence). This chain's CDR3 is CSAGAGHGYTF. The CDR3 nucleotides read TGCAGTGCTGGCGCAGGGCACGGCTACACCTTC.

This clone was recorded a few times. J is TRBJ2-2 and V is TRBV9; 8 bases match TRBD1. The V gene end was trimmed by 5 bases and the J gene end by 4 bases; junction bases not matched to a gene: 7. The CDR3 is made up of 15 amino acids. Germline assignment: CDR1 SGDLS and CDR2 YYNGEE. The CDR3 bases are TGTGCCAGCAGTAGAGGACAGGGAACCACCGGGGAGCTGTTTTTT. Protein product: CASSRGQGTTGELFF.

The V gene is TRBV5-8, the J gene TRBJ1-2; 8 nucleotides match TRBD1. The germline V gene has CDR1 SGHTS and CDR2 YDEGEE. Trimming cost V 4 bases and J 2 bases; bases outside gene matches: 1. The CDR3 sequence is 13 residues long. CDR3 sequence reads: CASSRTGNYGYTF. DNA for the CDR3: TGTGCCAGCAGCCGGACAGGGAACTATGGCTACACCTTC. The variable domain in full, with the rest retrieved from reference TRBV5-8 and TRBJ1-2, is EAGVTQSPTHLIKTRGQQATLRCSPISGHTSVYWYQQALGLGLQFLLWYDEGEERNRGNFPPRFSGRQFPNYSSELNVNALELEDSALYLCASSRTGNYGYTFGSGTRLTVV.

This clone was recorded a few times. The sample holds other DNA sequences that translate to the same CDR3. The chain joins TRBV7-2 to TRBJ2-5; 15 nucleotides align to TRBD2. The CDR3 extends over 16 amino acids. V shed 5 bases, J shed 4 bases, and the junction held 5 bases outside the gene matches. The germline gives CDR1 SGHTA, CDR2 FQGNSA. The CDR3 DNA reads TGTGCCAGCAGCCCCCGGGGACTAGCGGGAGGAGAGACCCAGTACTTC. This sequence encodes CASSPRGLAGGETQYF.

The rearrangement joins TRBV6-6 to TRBJ2-1; the match to TRBD2 covers 12 bases. Germline values: CDR1 MNHNY, CDR2 SVGAGI (reference sequence). V dropped 5 bases and J dropped 6; count of bases not matched to a gene: 8. CDR3 length: 16 amino acids. The CDR3 here is CASSHRGLAGSNEQFF. CDR3 nucleotide sequence: TGTGCCAGCAGTCACCGAGGACTAGCGGGAAGCAATGAGCAGTTCTTC.

The chain recombines TRBV6-5 with TRBJ2-3; the D gene is possibly TRBD1 (5 bases). V was pared by 3 bases and J by 11 bases, with 18 bases between. The CDR3 covers 14 residues. CDR1 is MNHEY and CDR2 is SVGAGI in the germline V gene. This CDR3 is CASSYRQGLSWQYF. In nucleotides, the CDR3 is TGTGCCAGCAGTTATCGTCAGGGTTTGTCTTGGCAGTATTTT.